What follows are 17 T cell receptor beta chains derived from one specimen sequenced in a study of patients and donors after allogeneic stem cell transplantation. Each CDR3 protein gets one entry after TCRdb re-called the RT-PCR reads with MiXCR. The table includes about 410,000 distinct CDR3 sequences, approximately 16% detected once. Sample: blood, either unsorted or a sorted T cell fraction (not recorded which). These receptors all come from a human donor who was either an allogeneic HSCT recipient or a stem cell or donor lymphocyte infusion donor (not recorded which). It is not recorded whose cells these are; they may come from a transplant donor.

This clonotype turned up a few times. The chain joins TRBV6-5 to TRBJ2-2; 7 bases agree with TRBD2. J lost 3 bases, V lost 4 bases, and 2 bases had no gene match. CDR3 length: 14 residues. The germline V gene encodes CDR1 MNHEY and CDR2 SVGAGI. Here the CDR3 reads CASSSRGDTGELFF. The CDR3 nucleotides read TGTGCCAGCAGTTCACGGGGGGACACCGGGGAGCTGTTTTTT.

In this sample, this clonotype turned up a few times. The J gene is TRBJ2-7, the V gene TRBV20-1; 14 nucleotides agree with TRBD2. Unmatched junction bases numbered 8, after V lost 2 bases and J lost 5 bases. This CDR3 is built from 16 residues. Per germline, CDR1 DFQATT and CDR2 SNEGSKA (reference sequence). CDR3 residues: CSARKSGTSGSNEQYF. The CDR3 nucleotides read TGCAGTGCTAGAAAGTCCGGGACTAGCGGGAGCAACGAGCAGTACTTC.

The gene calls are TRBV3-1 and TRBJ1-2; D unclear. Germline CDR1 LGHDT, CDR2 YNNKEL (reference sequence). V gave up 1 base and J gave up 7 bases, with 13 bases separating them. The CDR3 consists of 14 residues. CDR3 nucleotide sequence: TGTGCCAGCAGCCAAGGTGTCACTGGGGTTGGCTACACCTTC. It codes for CASSQGVTGVGYTF. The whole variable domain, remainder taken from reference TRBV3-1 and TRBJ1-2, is DTAVSQTPKYLVTQMGNDKSIKCEQNLGHDTMYWYKQDSKKFLKIMFSYNNKELIINETVPNRFSPKSPDKAHLNLHINSLELGDSAVYFCASSQGVTGVGYTFGSGTRLTVV.

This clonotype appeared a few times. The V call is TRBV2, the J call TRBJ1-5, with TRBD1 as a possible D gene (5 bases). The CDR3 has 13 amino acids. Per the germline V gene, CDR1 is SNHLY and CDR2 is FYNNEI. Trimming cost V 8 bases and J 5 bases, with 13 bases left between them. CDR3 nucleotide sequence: TGTGCCAGCCGGGGGTTGGATTATCAGCCCCAGCATTTT. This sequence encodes CASRGLDYQPQHF.

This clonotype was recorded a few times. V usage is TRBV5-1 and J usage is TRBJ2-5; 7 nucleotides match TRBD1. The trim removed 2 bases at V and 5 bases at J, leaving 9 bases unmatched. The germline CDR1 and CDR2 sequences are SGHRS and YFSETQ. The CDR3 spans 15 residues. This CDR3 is CASSFGDREGETQYF. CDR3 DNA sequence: TGCGCCAGCAGCTTTGGGGACAGAGAGGGGGAGACCCAGTACTTC.

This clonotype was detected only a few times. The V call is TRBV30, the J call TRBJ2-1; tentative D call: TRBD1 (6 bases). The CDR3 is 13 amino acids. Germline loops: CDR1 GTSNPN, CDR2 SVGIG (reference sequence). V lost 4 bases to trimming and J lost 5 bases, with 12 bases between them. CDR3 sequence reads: CAWTGQLNNEQFF. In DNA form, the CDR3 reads TGTGCCTGGACTGGACAGCTAAACAATGAGCAGTTCTTC.

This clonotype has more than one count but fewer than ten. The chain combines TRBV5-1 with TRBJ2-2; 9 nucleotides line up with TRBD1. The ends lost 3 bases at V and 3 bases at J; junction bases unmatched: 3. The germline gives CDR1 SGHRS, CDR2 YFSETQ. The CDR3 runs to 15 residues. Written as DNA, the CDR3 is TGCGCCAGCAGCTGGGGGGACAGGGACACCGGGGAGCTGTTTTTT. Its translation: CASSWGDRDTGELFF.

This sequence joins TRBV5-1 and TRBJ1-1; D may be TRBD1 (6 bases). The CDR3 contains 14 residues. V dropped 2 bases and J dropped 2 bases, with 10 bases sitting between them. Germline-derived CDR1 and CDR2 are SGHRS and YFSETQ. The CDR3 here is CASSFRTANTEAFF. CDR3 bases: TGCGCCAGCAGCTTCCGGACAGCCAACACTGAAGCTTTCTTT.

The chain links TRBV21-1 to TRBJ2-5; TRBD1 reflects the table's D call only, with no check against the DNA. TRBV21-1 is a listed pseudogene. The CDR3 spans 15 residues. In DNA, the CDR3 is TGTGCCAGCAGCAAATGGTGGGGGGGCCGGGAGACCCAGTACTTC. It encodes CASSKWWGGRETQYF.

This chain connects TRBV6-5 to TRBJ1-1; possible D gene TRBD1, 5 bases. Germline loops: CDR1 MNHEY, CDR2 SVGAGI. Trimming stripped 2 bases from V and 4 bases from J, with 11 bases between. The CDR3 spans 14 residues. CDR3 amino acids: CASSYRGAGTEAFF. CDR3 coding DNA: TGTGCCAGCAGTTACAGGGGCGCTGGCACTGAAGCTTTCTTT.

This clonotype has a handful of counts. Written as DNA, the CDR3 is TGTGCCAGCAGTCTACGGACAGGGATGCACGAGCAGTACTTC. Its translation is CASSLRTGMHEQYF. This chain links TRBV12-3 or TRBV12-4 with TRBJ2-7; 8 bases align to TRBD1. Trimming at V came to 5 bases and at J to 5 bases, leaving 8 bases not matched to a gene. The CDR3 contains 14 residues.

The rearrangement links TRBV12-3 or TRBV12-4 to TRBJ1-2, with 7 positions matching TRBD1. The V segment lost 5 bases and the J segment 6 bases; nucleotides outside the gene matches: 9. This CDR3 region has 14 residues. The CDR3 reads CASSIILGGDGYTF. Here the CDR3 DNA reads TGTGCCAGCAGTATCATCCTAGGGGGCGATGGCTACACCTTC.

The CDR3 loop is CSARDNPLMNTEAFF. The CDR3 coding sequence is TGCAGTGCTAGAGATAACCCTCTAATGAACACTGAAGCTTTCTTT. This rearrangement joins TRBV20-1 to TRBJ1-1; D is ambiguous. Trimming left V 0 bases short and J 0 bases short, with 11 bases between. CDR3 length: 15 amino acids. Per germline, CDR1 DFQATT and CDR2 SNEGSKA (reference sequence).

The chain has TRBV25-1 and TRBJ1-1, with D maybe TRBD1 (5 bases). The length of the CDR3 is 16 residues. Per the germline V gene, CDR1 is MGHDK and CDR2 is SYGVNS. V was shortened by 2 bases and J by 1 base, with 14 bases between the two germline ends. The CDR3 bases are TGTGCCAGCAGTGAAATCGGTCGGGGACCGAACACTGAAGCTTTCTTT. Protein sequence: CASSEIGRGPNTEAFF.

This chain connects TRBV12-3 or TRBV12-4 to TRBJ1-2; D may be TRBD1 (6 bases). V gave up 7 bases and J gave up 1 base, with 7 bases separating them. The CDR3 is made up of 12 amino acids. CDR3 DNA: TGTGCCAGCAAGGACAGTAACTATGGCTACACCTTC. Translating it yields CASKDSNYGYTF.

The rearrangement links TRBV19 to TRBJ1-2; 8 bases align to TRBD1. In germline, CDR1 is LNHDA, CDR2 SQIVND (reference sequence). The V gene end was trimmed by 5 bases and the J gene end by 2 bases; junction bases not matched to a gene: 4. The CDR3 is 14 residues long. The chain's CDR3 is CASSSAGGNYGYTF. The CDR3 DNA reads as TGTGCCAGTAGTTCGGCAGGGGGCAACTATGGCTACACCTTC.

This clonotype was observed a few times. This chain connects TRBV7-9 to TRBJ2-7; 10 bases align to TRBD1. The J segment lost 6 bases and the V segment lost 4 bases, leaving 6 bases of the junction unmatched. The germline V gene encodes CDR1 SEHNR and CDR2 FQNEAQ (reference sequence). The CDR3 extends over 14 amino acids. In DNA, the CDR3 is TGTGCCAGCAGCTCGGGACAGGGGACTGTCGAGCAGTACTTC. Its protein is CASSSGQGTVEQYF.